These T cell receptor beta chains were read from a single sample in a study of shared clonotypes between healthy human individuals. TCRdb's table, derived via immunoSEQ multiplex PCR, lists solely in-frame clones and lacks some. The table shows approximately 1.5 million clones, with 95% to 99% occurring only once. The sequenced sample consisted of naive CD4+ T cells sorted from blood. These receptors were collected from a man aged 30-40 years in good health. CDR3s include the opening cysteine and the closing phenylalanine or tryptophan. The order of the fields is D gene, CDR3 length, J gene, clone size, V gene, CDR3 protein, CDR3 DNA. A D gene is named only where the DNA matches it firmly. Some rows mark clone size as missing; the rest say once, few, many or name a class of expanded clone.

>TRBD1|17|TRBJ2-7|NA|TRBV5-1
CASSLGTGPYRSYEQYF
TGCGCCAGCAGCTTGGGGACAGGACCCTACCGCTCCTACGAGCAGTACTTC
>NA|15|TRBJ2-1|NA|TRBV6-4
CASSDSGTPTNEQFF
TGTGCCAGCAGTGACTCCGGGACTCCCACTAATGAGCAGTTCTTC
>NA|14|TRBJ2-5|NA|TRBV18
CASSPGSPQETQYF
TGTGCCAGCTCACCAGGGAGCCCCCAAGAGACCCAGTACTTC
>TRBD2|15|TRBJ2-1|NA|TRBV5-1
CASREGLADYNEQFF
TGCGCCAGCAGGGAGGGACTAGCGGACTACAATGAGCAGTTCTTC
>NA|13|TRBJ1-5|NA|TRBV2
CASSEGGGQPQHF
TGTGCCAGCAGTGAAGGGGGGGGACAGCCCCAGCATTTT
>TRBD2|13|TRBJ2-5|NA|TRBV6-5
CASSKAGEETQYF
TGTGCCAGCAGTAAAGCGGGAGAAGAGACCCAGTACTTC
>TRBD1|13|TRBJ1-5|NA|TRBV28
CASHGSTGEPQHF
TGTGCCAGCCACGGATCTACAGGGGAGCCCCAGCATTTT
>NA|11|TRBJ1-1|NA|TRBV4-3
CASSQDTEAFF
TGCGCCAGCAGCCAGGACACTGAAGCTTTCTTT
>NA|15|TRBJ2-7|NA|TRBV7-2
CASSLDVTSAYEQYF
TGTGCCAGCAGCTTAGACGTGACTAGTGCCTACGAGCAGTACTTC
>TRBD1|14|TRBJ2-7|NA|TRBV18
CASSPTGGNGEQYF
TGTGCCAGCTCACCAACAGGGGGGAACGGCGAGCAGTACTTC
>TRBD2|19|TRBJ2-2|once|TRBV27
CASRSPPRGGDQNTGELFF
TGTGCCAGCAGATCCCCTCCTCGGGGGGGTGACCAGAACACCGGGGAGCTGTTTTTT
>NA|12|TRBJ1-1|NA|TRBV11-2
CASSPRAAEAFF
TGTGCCAGCAGTCCACGGGCAGCTGAAGCTTTCTTT
>NA|13|TRBJ2-2|NA|TRBV14
CASSQKHAGELFF
TGTGCCAGCAGCCAGAAACATGCCGGGGAGCTGTTTTTT
>NA|16|TRBJ2-1|once|TRBV11-2
CASRAGTSLYGNEQFF
TGTGCCAGCAGAGCCGGGACTTCCCTTTACGGCAATGAGCAGTTCTTC
>TRBD2|18|TRBJ2-1|NA|TRBV7-3
CASSLYGRGGSSYNEQFF
TGTGCCAGCAGCTTATACGGACGGGGAGGGAGCTCCTACAATGAGCAGTTCTTC
>NA|14|TRBJ2-2|NA|TRBV2
CASSELGSTGELFF
TGTGCCAGCAGTGAGTTGGGGAGCACCGGGGAGCTGTTTTTT
>NA|16|TRBJ2-2|NA|TRBV18
CASSPATGFTSGELFF
TGTGCCAGCTCACCAGCCACAGGTTTCACCTCCGGGGAGCTGTTTTTT
>NA|12|TRBJ1-5|NA|TRBV10-1
CASSESSQPQHF
TGCGCCAGCAGTGAGTCGAGTCAGCCCCAGCATTTT
>NA|13|TRBJ2-5|NA|TRBV5-1
CASSLGAEETQYF
TGCGCCAGCAGCTTGGGGGCCGAAGAGACCCAGTACTTC
>NA|14|TRBJ2-1|NA|TRBV4-3
CASSQMGVLNEQFF
TGCGCCAGCAGCCAAATGGGAGTTCTTAATGAGCAGTTCTTC
>NA|14|TRBJ2-2|NA|TRBV7-7
CASSPKEGTGELFF
TGTGCCAGCAGCCCTAAAGAGGGGACCGGGGAGCTGTTTTTT
>NA|13|TRBJ2-1|NA|TRBV7-3
CASGGFSYNEQFF
TGTGCCAGCGGAGGCTTTTCCTACAATGAGCAGTTCTTC
>NA|13|TRBJ2-7|NA|TRBV14
CASSRPDSYEQYF
TGTGCCAGCAGCCGGCCTGACTCCTACGAGCAGTACTTC
>TRBD1|14|TRBJ2-7|NA|TRBV7-9
CASSGGQDSYEQYF
TGTGCCAGCAGCGGGGGACAGGACTCCTACGAGCAGTACTTC
>TRBD1|15|TRBJ2-2|NA|TRBV18
CASSLGTADTGELFF
TGTGCCAGCTCCCTAGGGACAGCCGACACCGGGGAGCTGTTTTTT
>NA|14|TRBJ2-3|NA|TRBV10-3
CAIGGQGVTDTQYF
TGTGCCATCGGGGGGCAGGGGGTTACAGATACGCAGTATTTT
>TRBD2|14|TRBJ2-1|NA|TRBV11-2
CASRLAGGDNEQFF
TGTGCCAGCAGACTAGCGGGAGGCGACAATGAGCAGTTCTTC
>NA|13|TRBJ2-1|once|TRBV11-2
CASSLESPAEQFF
TGTGCCAGCAGCTTAGAGAGCCCCGCTGAGCAGTTCTTC
>NA|13|TRBJ2-4|NA|TRBV29-1
CSVENRSVNIQYF
TGCAGCGTTGAGAACAGGTCCGTAAACATTCAGTACTTC
>NA|11|TRBJ2-7|NA|TRBV5-1
CASSQNYEQYF
TGCGCCAGCAGTCAGAACTACGAGCAGTACTTC
>NA|11|TRBJ1-2|NA|TRBV20-1
CSGTTRAGYTF
TGCAGTGGTACGACCAGGGCTGGCTACACCTTC
>TRBD2|18|TRBJ2-1|NA|TRBV27
CASSLSPSGRRLASEQFF
TGTGCCAGCAGTTTATCCCCTAGCGGGAGACGTTTGGCTAGTGAGCAGTTCTTC
>NA|17|TRBJ1-5|once|TRBV15
CATSRDIRTTGNQPQHF
TGTGCCACCAGCAGAGATATCAGGACTACCGGGAATCAGCCCCAGCATTTT
>TRBD2|15|TRBJ2-7|NA|TRBV4-3
CASSQDSGREYEQYF
TGCGCCAGCAGCCAAGATAGCGGGAGGGAATACGAGCAGTACTTC
>NA|15|TRBJ2-1|NA|TRBV2
CASSGRTGPYNEQFF
TGTGCCAGCAGTGGCCGAACCGGGCCCTACAATGAGCAGTTCTTC
>NA|14|TRBJ2-7|NA|TRBV7-2
CASSLEGVSYEQYF
TGTGCCAGCAGCTTGGAGGGAGTATCGTACGAGCAGTACTTC
>NA|14|TRBJ2-1|NA|TRBV7-2
CASRDTGPATEQFF
TGTGCCAGCCGGGACACCGGCCCCGCTACTGAGCAGTTCTTC
>NA|19|TRBJ2-6|NA|TRBV14
CASSQVTPGAPPGANVLTF
TGTGCCAGCAGCCAAGTTACTCCGGGAGCTCCTCCTGGGGCCAACGTCCTGACTTTC
>NA|15|TRBJ2-5|once|TRBV11-2
CASSLGILPQETQYF
TGTGCCAGCAGCTTAGGTATTCTGCCCCAAGAGACCCAGTACTTC
>NA|16|TRBJ2-3|NA|TRBV18
CASSPPGGPGTDTQYF
TGTGCCAGCTCACCACCGGGGGGGCCCGGCACAGATACGCAGTATTTT
>NA|14|TRBJ2-2|NA|TRBV6-1
CASSERPGAGELFF
TGTGCCAGCAGTGAGAGGCCCGGGGCCGGGGAGCTGTTTTTT
>NA|16|TRBJ2-7|NA|TRBV11-2
CASSPGRALVTYEQYF
TGTGCCAGCAGCCCCGGACGGGCGCTGGTCACCTACGAGCAGTACTTC
>NA|14|TRBJ2-1|once|TRBV5-4
CASSLAGQYNEQFF
TGTGCCAGCAGCTTGGCGGGGCAGTACAATGAGCAGTTCTTC
>NA|15|TRBJ2-2|NA|TRBV28
CASSLLNSGTGELFF
TGTGCCAGCAGTTTATTAAACTCGGGCACCGGGGAGCTGTTTTTT
>NA|13|TRBJ2-5|NA|TRBV5-4
CASSLGVGETQYF
TGTGCCAGCAGCTTAGGAGTCGGAGAGACCCAGTACTTC
>TRBD1|15|TRBJ2-7|NA|TRBV30
CAWSVKTGTSYEQYF
TGTGCCTGGAGCGTTAAGACAGGGACCTCCTACGAGCAGTACTTC
>NA|13|TRBJ2-2|NA|TRBV11-2
CASSLYNTGELFF
TGTGCCAGCAGCTTGTATAACACCGGGGAGCTGTTTTTT
>NA|13|TRBJ1-1|NA|TRBV11-3
CASSPTLNTEAFF
TGTGCCAGCAGCCCGACACTGAACACTGAAGCTTTCTTT
>TRBD2|15|TRBJ2-1|once|TRBV18
CASSPLAGGPDEQFF
TGTGCCAGCTCACCACTAGCGGGAGGCCCCGATGAGCAGTTCTTC
>TRBD1|12|TRBJ2-1|NA|TRBV5-1
CASKDRGNEQFF
TGCGCCAGCAAGGACAGGGGCAATGAGCAGTTCTTC
>TRBD1|14|TRBJ1-4|NA|TRBV6-5
CASSLTGIQEKLFF
TGTGCCAGCAGTTTGACAGGGATCCAGGAAAAACTGTTTTTT
>TRBD1|14|TRBJ2-7|NA|TRBV5-1
CASSLKGQGGEQYF
TGCGCCAGCAGCTTGAAGGGACAGGGAGGGGAGCAGTACTTC
>TRBD2|14|TRBJ2-3|NA|TRBV5-1
CASKASGRPDTQYF
TGCGCCAGCAAGGCTAGCGGGAGACCGGATACGCAGTATTTT